The TCR beta chain described here comes from a study of OX40 agonist ivuxolimab in advanced cancers. Here immunoSEQ multiplex PCR was the method, and the copy in TCRdb shows in-frame clones only, minus some. Of just over 40,000 clones in the sample, about nine tenths are singletons; the top ten hold over 20%. The TCR originated in an adult with an advanced solid tumor such as melanoma, head and neck, liver or kidney cancer. Sequencing was performed on CD4+ or CD8+ T cells sorted from blood, taken in a trial of the OX40 agonist ivuxolimab.

CDR3 protein: CASSSTITGGGYNEQFF. As DNA, the CDR3 is TGTGCCAGCAGCTCTACTATCACGGGAGGGGGTTACAATGAGCAGTTCTTC. This rearrangement joins TRBV7-8 to TRBJ2-1; 8 nucleotides match TRBD2. The CDR3 length is 17 residues. V trimming: 4 bases; J trimming: 4 bases; junction bases outside the gene matches: 12. Germline CDR1 is SGHVS and CDR2 is FQNEAQ. The full variable domain, rest sourced from reference TRBV7-8 and TRBJ2-1, is GAGVSQSPRYKVAKRGQDVALRCDPISGHVSLFWYQQALGQGPEFLTYFQNEAQLDKSGLPSDRFFAERPEGSVSTLKIQRTQQEDSAVYLCASSSTITGGGYNEQFFGPGTRLTVL.